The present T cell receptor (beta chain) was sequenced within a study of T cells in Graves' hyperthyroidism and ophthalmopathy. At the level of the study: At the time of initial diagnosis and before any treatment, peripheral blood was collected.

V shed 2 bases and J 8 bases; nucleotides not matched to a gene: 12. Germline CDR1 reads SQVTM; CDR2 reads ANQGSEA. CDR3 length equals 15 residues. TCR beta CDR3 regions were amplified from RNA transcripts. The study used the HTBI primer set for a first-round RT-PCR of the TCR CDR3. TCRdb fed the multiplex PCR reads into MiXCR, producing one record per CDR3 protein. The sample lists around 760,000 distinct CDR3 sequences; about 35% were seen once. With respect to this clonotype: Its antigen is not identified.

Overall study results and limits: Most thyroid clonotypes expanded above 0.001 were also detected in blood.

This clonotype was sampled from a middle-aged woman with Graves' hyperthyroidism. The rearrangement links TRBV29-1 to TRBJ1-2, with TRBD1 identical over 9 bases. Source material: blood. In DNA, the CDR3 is TGCAGCGTTGAACGGATCGAGATGGGACAGGGAGGCTACACCTTC. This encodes CSVERIEMGQGGYTF.